This T cell receptor beta chain was recovered during a study of shared clonotypes between healthy human individuals. Study observations and caveats: In several donors, around 5% of naive CD4 clonotypes appeared in common.

The table came from immunoSEQ multiplex PCR; TCRdb's copy has only in-frame clones and leaves some out. The table has over 2 million clones, 92% seen once. To note about this clone: Its antigen is as yet unknown.

The origin of this receptor is a man aged 18-30 years in good health. Some clones in this sample may be carry-over from other donors' samples. Source material: naive CD4+ T cells from PBMCs. Described subset: CD45RA+ positively selected.

CDR3 sequence (DNA): TGTGCCTGGAGTGGTGGAGCCGACACTGAAGCTTTCTTT. This translates into CAWSGGADTEAFF. The chain carries TRBV30 and TRBJ1-1; the D is unclear. The CDR3 is 13 amino acids. With 1 base removed from V and 3 bases from J, the gap between germline ends came to 9 bases. The germline V gene has CDR1 GTSNPN and CDR2 SVGIG (reference sequence).